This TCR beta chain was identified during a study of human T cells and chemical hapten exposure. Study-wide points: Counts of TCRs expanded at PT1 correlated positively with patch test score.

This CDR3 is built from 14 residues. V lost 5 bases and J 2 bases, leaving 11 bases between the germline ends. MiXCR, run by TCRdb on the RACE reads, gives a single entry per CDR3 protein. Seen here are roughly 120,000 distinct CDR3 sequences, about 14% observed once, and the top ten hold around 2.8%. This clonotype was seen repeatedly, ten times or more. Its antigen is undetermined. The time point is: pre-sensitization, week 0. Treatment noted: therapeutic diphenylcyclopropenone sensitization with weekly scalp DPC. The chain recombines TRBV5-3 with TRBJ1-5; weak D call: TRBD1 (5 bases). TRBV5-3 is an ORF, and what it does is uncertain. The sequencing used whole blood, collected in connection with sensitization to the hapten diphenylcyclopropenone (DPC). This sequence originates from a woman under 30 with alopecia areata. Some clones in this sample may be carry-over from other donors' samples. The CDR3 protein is CARSSQGGNQPQHF. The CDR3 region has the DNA TGTGCCAGAAGTTCTCAGGGTGGCAATCAGCCCCAGCATTTT.